This record concerns one TCR beta chain sequence. Its matching antigen is unknown. Sampled blood was obtained at baseline, cycle 4 day 1, and cycle 7 day 1. These data belong to a study of OX40 agonist ivuxolimab in advanced cancers. Study at large: Of mixed ages from 23 to 79 and averaging about 56 years, the group was over 80% male. Antecedent anti-PD-1, anti-PD-L1 or anti-CTLA-4 therapy was permissible, with under 50% having received some.

General study results and limits: In CD8+ T cells, expanded clones were on average more numerous than in CD4+.

The protocol was immunoSEQ multiplex PCR, while the TCRdb copy is restricted to in-frame clones and leaves out a portion. The table shows 77,000 or so clones, with around 87% occurring only once. J gave up 6 bases and V 5 bases, and 7 bases lay outside the gene matches. Looked up from germline, CDR1 is SGHAT and CDR2 is FQNNGV. There are 15 residues in the CDR3. The chain employs TRBV11-2 and TRBJ2-4, with 10 bases matching TRBD2. This clonotype originated in an adult with an advanced solid tumor such as melanoma, head and neck, liver or kidney cancer. The specimen was CD4+ or CD8+ T cells sorted from blood, collected in a trial of the OX40 agonist ivuxolimab. The CDR3 sequence: CASSPSGTSVNIQYF. The CDR3 DNA reads as TGTGCCAGCAGCCCCTCCGGGACTAGCGTAAACATTCAGTACTTC.